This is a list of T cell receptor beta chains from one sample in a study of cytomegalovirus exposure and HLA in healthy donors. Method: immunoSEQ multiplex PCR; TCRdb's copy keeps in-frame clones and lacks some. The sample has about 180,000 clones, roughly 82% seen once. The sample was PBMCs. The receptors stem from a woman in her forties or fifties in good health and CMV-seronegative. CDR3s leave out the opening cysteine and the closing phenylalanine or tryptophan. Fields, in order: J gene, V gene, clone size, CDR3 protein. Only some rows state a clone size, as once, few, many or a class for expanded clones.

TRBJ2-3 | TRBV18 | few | ASSRTSGSSDTQY
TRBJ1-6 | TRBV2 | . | ASTTDRGNSPLH
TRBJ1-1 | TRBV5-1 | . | ASRPPGSMNTEAF
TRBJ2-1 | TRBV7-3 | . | ASSLKTSQGIYNEQF
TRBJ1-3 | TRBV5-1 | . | ASTPGGIPGNTIY
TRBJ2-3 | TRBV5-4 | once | ASSSAGSGRLGQY
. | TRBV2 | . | ASSPSYEQY
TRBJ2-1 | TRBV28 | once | ASSLWGTTGEQF
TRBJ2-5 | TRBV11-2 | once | ASSSGRGGRETQY
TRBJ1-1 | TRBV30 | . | AWIPLRGFEAF
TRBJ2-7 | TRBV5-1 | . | ASSWTSGTGYEQY
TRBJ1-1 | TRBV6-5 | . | ASSETYRDTEAF
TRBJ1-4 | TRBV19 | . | ASSRPLGQGGEKLF
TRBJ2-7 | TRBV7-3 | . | ASSQGQGNEQY
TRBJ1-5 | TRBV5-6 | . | ASSLDRGQPQH
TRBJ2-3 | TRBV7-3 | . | ASSLTYKDTQY
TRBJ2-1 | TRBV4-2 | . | ASSQDPASGIYSGYNEQF
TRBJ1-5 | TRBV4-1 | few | ASSKTGDQPQH
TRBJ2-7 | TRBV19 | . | ASSIGGSGSYEQY
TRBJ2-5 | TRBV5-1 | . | ASGFGTGTYQETQY
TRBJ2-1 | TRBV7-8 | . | ASSVQVAGVTNEQF
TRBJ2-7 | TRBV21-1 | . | ASSKGLLTYEQY
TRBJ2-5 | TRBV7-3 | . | ASSSGGQETQY
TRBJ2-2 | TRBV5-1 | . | ASRTSGFRGTGELF
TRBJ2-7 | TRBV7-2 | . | ASSLRLADNEQY
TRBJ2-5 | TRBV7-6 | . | ASSPSTRQETQY
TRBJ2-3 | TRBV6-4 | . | ASSRTVSDTQY
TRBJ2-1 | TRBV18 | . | ASSPTGGGYNEQF
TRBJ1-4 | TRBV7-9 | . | ASSLSGNEKLF
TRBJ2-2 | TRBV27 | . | ASSLSRGTGELF
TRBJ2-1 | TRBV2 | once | ASSELEREALPF
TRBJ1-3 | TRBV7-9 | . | ASSLASGAGNTIY
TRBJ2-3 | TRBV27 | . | ASSLTIAGGSTDTQY
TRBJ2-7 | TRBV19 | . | ASSIGGYEQY
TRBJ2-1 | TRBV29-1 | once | SVGDRGSYNEQF
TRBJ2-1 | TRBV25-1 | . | ASIRTGGFEQF
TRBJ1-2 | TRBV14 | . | ASSPTSGGGYGYT
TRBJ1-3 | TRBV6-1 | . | ASSEQTGGTVIY
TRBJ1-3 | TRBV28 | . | ASSLASRNTIY
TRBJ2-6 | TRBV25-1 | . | ASSERGSGANVLT
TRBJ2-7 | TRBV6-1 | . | ASSAGSPGYEQY
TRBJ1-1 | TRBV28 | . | ATGAGWAEAF
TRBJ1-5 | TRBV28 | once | ASTPDRGVKVQPQH
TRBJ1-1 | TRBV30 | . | AYTGLENTEAF
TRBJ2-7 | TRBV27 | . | ASSLTGLAGYEQY
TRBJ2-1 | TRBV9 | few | ASSGTTYNEQF
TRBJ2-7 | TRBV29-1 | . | SVTPGSGEQY
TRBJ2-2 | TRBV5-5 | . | ASSTDTLDTGELF
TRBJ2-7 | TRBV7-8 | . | ASSNWREGLKEQY
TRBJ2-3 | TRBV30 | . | AETGGSTDTQY
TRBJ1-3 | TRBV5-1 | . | ASSLEGQGDTIY
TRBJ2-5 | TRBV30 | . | AWSFRDRSQETQY
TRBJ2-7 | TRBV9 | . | ASSVQSAVGEQY
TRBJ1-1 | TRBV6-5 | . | ASGQTGETEAF
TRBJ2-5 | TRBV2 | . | ASSDASGGEAQY
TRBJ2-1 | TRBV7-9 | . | ASTELGSPNEQF